The sequence of this T cell receptor beta chain was determined in a study of vaccination effects on CD4 cells after COVID-19. Regarding this clone: Its antigen is unidentified.

The protocol was immunoSEQ multiplex PCR, while the TCRdb copy is restricted to in-frame clones and leaves out a portion. The sample holds fewer than 30,000 clones; more than 60% are singletons and the top ten take less than 9%. In germline, CDR1 is WNHNN, CDR2 SYGVQD (reference sequence). This CDR3 has 14 residues. Unmatched junction bases numbered 15, after V lost 6 bases and J lost 13 bases. Pools of viral peptides were used by the ViraFEST assay to expand antigen-specific CD4+ T cells ahead of sequencing. Following a roughly eleven-day culture, CD4+ T cells were purified. Vaccine administered to participants consisted of two doses of either BNT162b2 or mRNA-1273.

The source was CD4+ T cells from PBMCs cultured with SARS-CoV-2 spike peptides, collected after COVID-19 vaccination. The chain combines TRBV10-1 with TRBJ1-1, with 9 bases identical to TRBD1. This clonotype was obtained from a human donor who received a COVID-19 vaccine. CDR3 sequence (DNA): TGCGCCAGCAGCCATGGACAGGGGAAAGTAGGTGGTTTCTTT. Amino acid sequence: CASSHGQGKVGGFF.